Below, 21 T cell receptor beta chains from the same sample are listed, as sequenced in a study of identical twins' blood T cells. A single record per CDR3 protein comes from TCRdb applying MiXCR to the 5' RACE reads. Here the sample spans hundreds of thousands of distinct CDR3 sequences, 25% to 35% being singletons. Material for sequencing was PBMCs. The source is a woman aged 18 to 49 in good health.

This clonotype was observed at least ten times. The J gene is TRBJ1-3, the V gene TRBV28; TRBD1 might be the D (6 bases). V shed 5 bases and J shed 4 bases, with 12 bases lying between them. The CDR3 contains 14 residues. Germline assignment: CDR1 MDHEN and CDR2 SYDVKM. The CDR3 sequence: CASSPPGAGNTIYF. In DNA, the CDR3 is TGTGCCAGCAGTCCCCCAGGGGCGGGAAACACCATATATTTT.

This clonotype turned up a few times. V is TRBV20-1 and J is TRBJ1-4; D is undetermined. Trimming shortened V by 6 bases and J by 7 bases, and 15 bases separated the two germline ends. Germline lookup yields CDR1 DFQATT and CDR2 SNEGSKA (reference sequence). The CDR3 totals 13 residues. The CDR3 DNA follows: TGCAGTGCCCGAGCGGGCTATGGTGAAAAACTGTTTTTT. Amino acids: CSARAGYGEKLFF.

This chain joins TRBV20-1 and TRBJ1-1, with D perhaps matching TRBD1 (6 bases). CDR3 size: 14 residues. Trimming pared 3 bases from V and 4 bases from J, leaving 15 bases between. The germline V gene has CDR1 DFQATT and CDR2 SNEGSKA (reference sequence). The CDR3 here is CSASYLGASTEAFF. DNA of the CDR3: TGCAGTGCTAGTTACCTGGGGGCCAGCACTGAAGCTTTCTTT.

The chain links TRBV20-1 to TRBJ1-1, with no clear D. With 5 bases removed from V and 2 bases from J, the gap between germline ends came to 9 bases. Germline V lookup: CDR1 DFQATT, CDR2 SNEGSKA (reference sequence). This CDR3 has 12 amino acids. CDR3 sequence reads: CSAPGSNTEAFF. The DNA for the CDR3 is TGCAGTGCTCCCGGGTCCAACACTGAAGCTTTCTTT.

This clonotype was counted ten times or more. V usage is TRBV29-1 and J usage is TRBJ1-1, with a tentative D call TRBD1 (5 bases). Trimming cost V 2 bases and J 8 bases, with 9 bases left between them. The CDR3 is made up of 11 amino acids. Germline assignment: CDR1 SQVTM and CDR2 ANQGSEA. CDR3 loop: CSVEKGLEAFF. CDR3 nucleotide sequence: TGCAGCGTTGAAAAGGGACTAGAAGCTTTCTTT.

The rearrangement uses TRBV5-1 and TRBJ2-1, with a weak D call TRBD1 (6 bases). The CDR3 runs to 14 residues. Trimming left V 2 bases short and J 4 bases short, with 10 bases between. Germline lookup yields CDR1 SGHRS and CDR2 YFSETQ. CDR3 DNA: TGCGCCAGCAGCTTTCTCGACAGGTACAATGAGCAGTTCTTC. Protein sequence: CASSFLDRYNEQFF.

There are many counts of this clonotype. V and J are TRBV20-1 and TRBJ1-1; D unresolved. The V end was cut by 4 bases, the J end by 6 bases, with 6 bases between. The CDR3 runs 10 residues. CDR1 is DFQATT and CDR2 is SNEGSKA in the germline V gene (reference sequence). This CDR3 is CSATVAEAFF. CDR3 nucleotides: TGCAGTGCTACTGTCGCTGAAGCTTTCTTT.

The chain's CDR3 is CASSPDHNEQFF. The CDR3 bases are TGTGCCAGCAGCCCCGACCACAATGAGCAGTTCTTC. The chain combines TRBV9 with TRBJ2-1; no clear D gene. V was trimmed by 4 bases and J by 5 bases, leaving 7 bases between them. Germline loops: CDR1 SGDLS, CDR2 YYNGEE. The CDR3 is 12 amino acids.

This chain links TRBV29-1 with TRBJ2-5; no clear D gene. Germline-derived CDR1 and CDR2 are SQVTM and ANQGSEA. CDR3 length: 12 amino acids. CDR3 in DNA: TGCAACGTCAGGACGGACCAAGAGACCCAGTACTTC. Its translation is CNVRTDQETQYF.

This clonotype was recorded a few times. The chain employs TRBV24-1 and TRBJ2-3; 12 positions agree with TRBD2. Germline loops: CDR1 KGHDR, CDR2 SFDVKD. V was pared by 4 bases and J by 0 bases, with 1 base of the junction left unmatched. The CDR3 is 16 amino acids. CDR3 region: CATSDTSGRSTDTQYF. As DNA, the CDR3 is TGTGCCACCAGTGACACTAGCGGGAGGAGCACAGATACGCAGTATTTT.

This clonotype turned up a few times. The chain carries TRBV7-9 and TRBJ1-1, with a weak D call TRBD1 (6 bases). With 5 bases removed from V and 1 base from J, the gap between germline ends came to 14 bases. This CDR3 region has 15 residues. In germline, CDR1 is SEHNR, CDR2 FQNEAQ (reference sequence). CDR3 sequence reads: CASSPKDRENTEAFF. In DNA form, the CDR3 reads TGTGCCAGCAGCCCCAAGGACAGAGAGAACACTGAAGCTTTCTTT.

This clonotype was seen a handful of times. The genes are TRBV6-5 and TRBJ2-4; D remains ambiguous. The V end lost 0 bases, the J end lost 6 bases, and 12 bases lay between the germline ends. Germline V gene lookup returns CDR1 MNHEY and CDR2 SVGAGI. The CDR3 length is 15 residues. The CDR3 loop reads CASSYSQNGRNIQYF. DNA of the CDR3: TGTGCCAGCAGTTACTCCCAGAATGGCAGAAACATTCAGTACTTC.

This chain uses TRBV4-3 with TRBJ1-1; possibly TRBD1 for D (5 bases). CDR1 and CDR2 (germline): LGHNA, YSLEER. The CDR3 has 15 residues. Between the trimmed V and J ends, which lost 2 bases and 0 bases, there was a span of 10 bases. DNA for the CDR3: TGCGCCAGCAGCCAACGAGTAGGGGTGAACACTGAAGCTTTCTTT. Protein: CASSQRVGVNTEAFF.

V usage is TRBV6-2 or TRBV6-3 and J usage is TRBJ1-2; 7 bases agree with TRBD1. The trim removed 3 bases at V and 2 bases at J, leaving 12 bases unmatched. The CDR3 runs to 17 residues. Germline-derived CDR1 and CDR2 are MNHEY and SVGEGT. CDR3 bases: TGTGCCAGCAGTTATCTCCCCTGGACAGGCAACAACTATGGCTACACCTTC. Translating gives CASSYLPWTGNNYGYTF.

V gene TRBV5-1 combines with J gene TRBJ2-4; 8 nucleotides align to TRBD1. CDR3 length equals 16 residues. Per the germline V gene, CDR1 is SGHRS and CDR2 is YFSETQ. With V trimmed by 3 bases and J by 0 bases, 5 bases remained unmatched. The CDR3 DNA reads TGCGCCAGCAGCTCGGGACAGGACCTAGCCAAAAACATTCAGTACTTC. It codes for CASSSGQDLAKNIQYF.

V usage is TRBV2 and J usage is TRBJ2-5, with TRBD1 as a possible D gene (5 bases). The V end lost 5 bases, the J end lost 3 bases, and 13 bases lay between the germline ends. The germline gives CDR1 SNHLY, CDR2 FYNNEI. The CDR3 sequence is 14 residues long. The DNA of the CDR3 is TGTGCCAGCAGTCCCTGGGGCCAGGAAGAGACCCAGTACTTC. This translates into CASSPWGQEETQYF.

This clonotype has at least ten counts. V gene TRBV29-1 combines with J gene TRBJ2-2; 9 bases match TRBD1. CDR3 length equals 15 residues. The V gene end was trimmed by 8 bases and the J gene end by 4 bases; junction bases not matched to a gene: 11. Per the germline V gene, CDR1 is SQVTM and CDR2 is ANQGSEA. CDR3 sequence: CSIVPGQGSTGELFF. CDR3 DNA: TGCAGCATAGTTCCGGGACAGGGTAGCACCGGGGAGCTGTTTTTT.

V gene TRBV4-3 combines with J gene TRBJ1-1; D is possibly TRBD1 (6 bases). Germline loops: CDR1 LGHNA, CDR2 YSLEER. The CDR3 is 16 residues long. Trimming left V 0 bases short and J 4 bases short, with 15 bases between. CDR3 residues: CASSQEVWQGSTEAFF. DNA of the CDR3: TGCGCCAGCAGCCAAGAGGTCTGGCAGGGGAGCACTGAAGCTTTCTTT.

The V gene is TRBV7-2, the J gene TRBJ2-2, with D perhaps TRBD2 (6 bases). The CDR3 loop spans 15 amino acids. V lost 5 bases and J lost 4, with 14 bases in between. Per the germline V gene, CDR1 is SGHTA and CDR2 is FQGNSA. In DNA, the CDR3 is TGTGCCAGCAGCAGACGGGACTGGCCCACCGGGGAGCTGTTTTTT. This sequence encodes CASSRRDWPTGELFF. The variable domain in full, completed from reference TRBV7-2 and TRBJ2-2, reads GAGVSQSPSNKVTEKGKDVELRCDPISGHTALYWYRQSLGQGLEFLIYFQGNSAPDKSGLPSDRFSAERTGGSVSTLTIQRTQQEDSAVYLCASSRRDWPTGELFFGEGSRLTVL.

A remark on this clonotype: A read error may explain this, as a much larger clone is one base away. The chain joins TRBV6-5 to TRBJ1-3, with 7 bases matching TRBD1. The CDR3 has 15 residues. Germline loops: CDR1 MNHEY, CDR2 SVGAGI. Here the CDR3 DNA reads TGTGCCTGCAGTTACTCCAGGGACAGAGGAAACACCATATATTTT. This gives the protein CACSYSRDRGNTIYF.

This clonotype was detected only a few times. The rearrangement links TRBV5-1 to TRBJ2-3; D gene ambiguous. Trimming removed 3 bases at V and 6 bases at J, with 11 bases between. CDR1 SGHRS and CDR2 YFSETQ come from the germline V gene. This CDR3 has 13 residues. CDR3 coding DNA: TGCGCCAGCAGCTCCCGTGTGGGGGATACGCAGTATTTT. Protein: CASSSRVGDTQYF.